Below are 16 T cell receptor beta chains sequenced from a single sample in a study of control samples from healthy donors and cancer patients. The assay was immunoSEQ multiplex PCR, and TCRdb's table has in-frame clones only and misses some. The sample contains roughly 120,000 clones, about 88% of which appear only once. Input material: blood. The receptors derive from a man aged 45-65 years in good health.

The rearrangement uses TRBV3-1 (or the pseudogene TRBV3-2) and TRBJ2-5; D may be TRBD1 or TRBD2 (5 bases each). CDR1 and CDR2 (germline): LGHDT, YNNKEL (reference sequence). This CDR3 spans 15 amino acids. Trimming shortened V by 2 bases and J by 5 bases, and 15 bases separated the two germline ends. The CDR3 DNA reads TGTGCCAGCAGCCAACGTACCGGGACGGGTGAGACCCAGTACTTC. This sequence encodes CASSQRTGTGETQYF.

In nucleotides, the CDR3 is TGTGCCAGCAGTTTAGGACACGAATACGAGCAGTACTTC. Its protein product is CASSLGHEYEQYF. The chain is built from TRBV27 and TRBJ2-7; a weak D match, TRBD1 (5 bases). Between the trimmed V and J ends, which lost 2 bases and 4 bases, there was a span of 9 bases. Germline CDR1 and CDR2: MNHEY and SMNVEV (reference sequence). The CDR3 is 13 amino acids.

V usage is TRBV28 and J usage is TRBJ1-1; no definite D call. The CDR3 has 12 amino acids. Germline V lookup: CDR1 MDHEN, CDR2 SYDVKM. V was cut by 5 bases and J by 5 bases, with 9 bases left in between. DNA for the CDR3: TGTGCCAGCAGTCTGAAGGGTACTGAAGCTTTCTTT. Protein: CASSLKGTEAFF.

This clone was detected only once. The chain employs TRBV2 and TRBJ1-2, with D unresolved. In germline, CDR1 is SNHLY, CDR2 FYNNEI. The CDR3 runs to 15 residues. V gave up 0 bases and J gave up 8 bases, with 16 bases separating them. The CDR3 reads CASSEARQPDGGYTF. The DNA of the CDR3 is TGTGCCAGCAGTGAAGCGAGGCAACCTGACGGGGGCTACACCTTC. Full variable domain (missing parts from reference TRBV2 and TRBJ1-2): EPEVTQTPSHQVTQMGQEVILRCVPISNHLYFYWYRQILGQKVEFLVSFYNNEISEKSEIFDDQFSVERPDGSNFTLKIRSTKLEDSAMYFCASSEARQPDGGYTFGSGTRLTVV.

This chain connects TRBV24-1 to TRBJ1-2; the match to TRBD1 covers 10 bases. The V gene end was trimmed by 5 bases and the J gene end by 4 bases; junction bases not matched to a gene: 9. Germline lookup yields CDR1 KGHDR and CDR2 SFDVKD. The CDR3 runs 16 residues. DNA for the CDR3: TGTGCCACCAGTGGTGCGGGACAGGGGATGGGCTATGGCTACACCTTC. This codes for CATSGAGQGMGYGYTF.

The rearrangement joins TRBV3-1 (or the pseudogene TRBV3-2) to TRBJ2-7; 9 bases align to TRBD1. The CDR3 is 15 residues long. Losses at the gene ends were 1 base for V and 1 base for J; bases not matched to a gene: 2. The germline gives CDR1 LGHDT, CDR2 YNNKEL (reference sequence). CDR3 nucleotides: TGTGCCAGCAGCCAAGCGGGGACAGGGTCCTACGAGCAGTACTTC. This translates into CASSQAGTGSYEQYF.

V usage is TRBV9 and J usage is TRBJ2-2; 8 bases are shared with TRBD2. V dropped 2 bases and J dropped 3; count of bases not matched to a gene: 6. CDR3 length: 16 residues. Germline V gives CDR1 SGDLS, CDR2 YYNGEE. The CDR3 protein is CASSVTGGADTGELFF. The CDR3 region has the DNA TGTGCCAGCAGCGTTACCGGGGGGGCCGACACCGGGGAGCTGTTTTTT.

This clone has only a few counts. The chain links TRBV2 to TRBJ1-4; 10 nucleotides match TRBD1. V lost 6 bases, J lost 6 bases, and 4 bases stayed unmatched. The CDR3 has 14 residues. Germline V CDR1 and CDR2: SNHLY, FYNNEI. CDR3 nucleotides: TGTGCCAGCAGGGCCGGGACAGGGGATGAAAAACTGTTTTTT. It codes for CASRAGTGDEKLFF.

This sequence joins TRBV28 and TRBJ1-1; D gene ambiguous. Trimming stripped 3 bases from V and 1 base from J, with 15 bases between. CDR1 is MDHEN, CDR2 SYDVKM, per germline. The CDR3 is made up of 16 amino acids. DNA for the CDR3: TGTGCCAGCAGTTTTGGTAGACCAAATGGGAACACTGAAGCTTTCTTT. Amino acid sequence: CASSFGRPNGNTEAFF.

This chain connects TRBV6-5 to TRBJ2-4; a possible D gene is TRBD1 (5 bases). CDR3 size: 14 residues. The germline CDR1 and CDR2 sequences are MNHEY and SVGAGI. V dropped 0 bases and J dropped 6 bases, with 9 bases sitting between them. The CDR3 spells CASSYSGQGNIQYF. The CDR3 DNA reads TGTGCCAGCAGTTACTCCGGACAAGGAAACATTCAGTACTTC.

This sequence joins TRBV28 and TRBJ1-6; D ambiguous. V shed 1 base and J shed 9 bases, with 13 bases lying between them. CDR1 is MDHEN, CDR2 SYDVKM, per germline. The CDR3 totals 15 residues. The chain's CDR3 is CASSLYVAMGSPLHF. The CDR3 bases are TGTGCCAGCAGTTTATACGTGGCTATGGGTTCACCCCTCCACTTT.

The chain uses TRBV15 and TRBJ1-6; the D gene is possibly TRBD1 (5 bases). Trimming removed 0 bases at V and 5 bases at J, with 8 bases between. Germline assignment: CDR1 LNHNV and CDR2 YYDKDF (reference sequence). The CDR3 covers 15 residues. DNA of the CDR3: TGTGCCACCAGCAGAGACAGGGCAGATAATTCACCCCTCCACTTT. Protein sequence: CATSRDRADNSPLHF.

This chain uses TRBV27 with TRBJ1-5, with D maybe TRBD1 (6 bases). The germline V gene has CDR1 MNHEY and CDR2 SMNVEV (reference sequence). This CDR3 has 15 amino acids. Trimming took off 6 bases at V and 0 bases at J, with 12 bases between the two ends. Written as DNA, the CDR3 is TGTGCCAGCAGAGGGGGAACAGGTAGCAATCAGCCCCAGCATTTT. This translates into CASRGGTGSNQPQHF.

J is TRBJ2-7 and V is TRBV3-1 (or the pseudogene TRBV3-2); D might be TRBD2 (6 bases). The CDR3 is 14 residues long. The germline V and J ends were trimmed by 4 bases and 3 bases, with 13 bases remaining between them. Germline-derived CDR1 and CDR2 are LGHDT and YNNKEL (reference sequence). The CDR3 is CASSLGGFFYEQYF. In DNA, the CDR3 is TGTGCCAGCAGCCTCGGGGGATTCTTCTACGAGCAGTACTTC.

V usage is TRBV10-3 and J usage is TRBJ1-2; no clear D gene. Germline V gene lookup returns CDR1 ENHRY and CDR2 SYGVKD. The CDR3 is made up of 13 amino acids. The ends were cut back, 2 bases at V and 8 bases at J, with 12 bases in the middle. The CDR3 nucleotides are TGTGCCATCAGTGAGGTCGGCGTGACGGGCTACACCTTC. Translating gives CAISEVGVTGYTF.

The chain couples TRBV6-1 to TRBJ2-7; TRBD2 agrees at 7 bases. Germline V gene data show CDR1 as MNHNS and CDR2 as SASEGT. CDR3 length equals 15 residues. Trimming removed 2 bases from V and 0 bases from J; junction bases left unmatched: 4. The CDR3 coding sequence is TGTGCCAGCAGTGAAAGCGGGGTGAACTCCTACGAGCAGTACTTC. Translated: CASSESGVNSYEQYF.